One and the same sample provided the 20 T cell receptor beta chains below, sequenced in a study of shared clonotypes between healthy human individuals. CD45RO-negative, CCR7-selected cells formed the naive CD8 fraction, which excluded terminally differentiated effector memory CD45RA+ cells. The table came from immunoSEQ multiplex PCR; TCRdb's copy has only in-frame clones and leaves some out. The table shows hundreds of thousands of clones, with 95% to 98% occurring only once. Specimen: naive CD8+ T cells sorted from blood. All receptors derive from a man younger than 40 in good health.

The chain recombines TRBV20-1 with TRBJ1-1, with D tentatively TRBD1 (5 bases). The V end was cut by 5 bases, the J end by 4 bases, with 8 bases between. Germline CDR1 reads DFQATT; CDR2 reads SNEGSKA (reference sequence). The CDR3 has 11 amino acids. CDR3 bases: TGCAGTGCTCCGCAGGGCACTGAAGCTTTCTTT. Protein: CSAPQGTEAFF.

V usage is TRBV7-2 and J usage is TRBJ2-1; possible D gene TRBD2, 6 bases. CDR3 size: 15 residues. The germline V gene encodes CDR1 SGHTA and CDR2 FQGNSA. Trimming shortened V by 5 bases and J by 9 bases, and 20 bases separated the two germline ends. The CDR3 reads CASSQGSGAGSEQFF. The CDR3 region has the DNA TGTGCCAGCAGCCAAGGGTCTGGGGCGGGGAGTGAGCAGTTCTTC. The variable domain in full, with the rest retrieved from reference TRBV7-2 and TRBJ2-1, is GAGVSQSPSNKVTEKGKDVELRCDPISGHTALYWYRQSLGQGLEFLIYFQGNSAPDKSGLPSDRFSAERTGGSVSTLTIQRTQQEDSAVYLCASSQGSGAGSEQFFGPGTRLTVL.

This chain joins TRBV7-3 and TRBJ2-2, with 8 positions matching TRBD1. Germline loops: CDR1 SGHTA, CDR2 FQGTGA. With V trimmed by 5 bases and J by 7 bases, 12 bases remained unmatched. This CDR3 comprises 16 residues. CDR3 DNA: TGTGCCAGCAGCCGCCTACGCGGACAGGGCGGCGGGGAGCTGTTTTTT. It is translated as CASSRLRGQGGGELFF.

CDR3 in amino acids: CASSLGRTGDSYEQFF. The CDR3 DNA is TGTGCCAGCAGCTTAGGGAGAACAGGAGACTCCTATGAGCAGTTCTTC. The rearrangement links TRBV7-9 to TRBJ2-1; D perhaps matches TRBD1 (5 bases). Trimming left V 1 base short and J 8 bases short, with 18 bases between. Looked up from germline, CDR1 is SEHNR and CDR2 is FQNEAQ (reference sequence). The CDR3 contains 16 residues.

The gene calls are TRBV5-1 and TRBJ2-7; 7 bases fit TRBD1. Germline V lookup: CDR1 SGHRS, CDR2 YFSETQ. V lost 0 bases and J lost 5; bases outside the gene matches: 8. The CDR3 is 15 residues long. The CDR3 is CASSLVTGVRDEQYF. The CDR3 DNA reads TGCGCCAGCAGCTTGGTCACAGGGGTCCGAGACGAGCAGTACTTC.

The chain carries TRBV13 and TRBJ2-7, with 10 bases identical to TRBD1. Germline CDR1 PRHDT, CDR2 FYEKMQ (reference sequence). The CDR3 extends over 15 amino acids. V gave up 4 bases and J gave up 3 bases; unmatched junction bases: 6. The CDR3 protein is CASSSPWDRGYEQYF. The CDR3 DNA reads TGTGCCAGCAGCTCCCCCTGGGACAGGGGCTACGAGCAGTACTTC.

V and J are TRBV19 and TRBJ2-7; D unclear. Germline V gene lookup returns CDR1 LNHDA and CDR2 SQIVND (reference sequence). Trimming removed 3 bases at V and 3 bases at J, with 12 bases between. The CDR3 has 14 residues. CDR3 sequence (DNA): TGTGCCAGTAGTATCCCAGGACGGAGCTACGAGCAGTACTTC. Translation: CASSIPGRSYEQYF.

The CDR3 coding sequence is TGTGCCAGCAGCCCCCGAGGGGAATCAATAAGCACAGATACGCAGTATTTT. Amino acid sequence: CASSPRGESISTDTQYF. This chain joins TRBV7-9 and TRBJ2-3; tentatively, D is TRBD1 or TRBD2 (5 bases each). The V gene's germline CDR1 is SEHNR and CDR2 FQNEAQ (reference sequence). The V gene lost 5 bases and the J gene lost 0 bases, with 18 bases spanning the gap. This CDR3 comprises 17 residues.

The V call is TRBV15, the J call TRBJ2-7; 7 bases are a match to TRBD1. V shed 8 bases and J 3 bases; nucleotides not matched to a gene: 16. CDR1 and CDR2 (germline): LNHNV, YYDKDF (reference sequence). The CDR3 totals 16 residues. The CDR3 region has the DNA TGTGCCACCGCAGGAGGACCGGGACAGAGCTTCTACGAGCAGTACTTC. This codes for CATAGGPGQSFYEQYF.

The CDR3 spells CSAPNGKREKISYEQYF. CDR3 DNA sequence: TGCAGCGCCCCAAACGGGAAGAGGGAAAAAATCTCCTACGAGCAGTACTTC. J is TRBJ2-7 and V is TRBV29-1; maybe TRBD2 (5 bases). Germline V gene data show CDR1 as SQVTM and CDR2 as ANQGSEA. The length of the CDR3 is 17 residues. V dropped 7 bases and J dropped 0 bases, with 25 bases sitting between them.

The chain employs TRBV18 and TRBJ2-5; D unresolved. The CDR3 covers 17 residues. With 0 bases removed from V and 5 bases from J, the gap between germline ends came to 19 bases. The V gene's germline CDR1 is KGHSH and CDR2 LQKENI. The CDR3 loop is CASSPPQETPPRETQYF. CDR3 sequence (DNA): TGTGCCAGCTCACCACCCCAGGAAACACCTCCCCGGGAGACCCAGTACTTC.

This chain links TRBV2 with TRBJ2-3, with 10 positions matching TRBD1. J gave up 4 bases and V 1 base, and 17 bases lay outside the gene matches. Germline lookup yields CDR1 SNHLY and CDR2 FYNNEI. The CDR3 is made up of 20 amino acids. The CDR3 spells CASSEEEFAGTGDPADTQYF. The DNA of the CDR3 is TGTGCCAGCAGTGAAGAAGAATTTGCCGGGACAGGGGATCCCGCAGATACGCAGTATTTT.

The chain is built from TRBV5-6 and TRBJ2-3; 8 nucleotides line up with TRBD1. Trimming took 2 bases from V and 2 from J; bases not matched to a gene: 4. The length of the CDR3 is 15 residues. CDR1 and CDR2 (germline): SGHDT, YYEEEE. CDR3 DNA sequence: TGTGCCAGCAGCTTCGGGACAGGAGTCACAGATACGCAGTATTTT. Amino acids: CASSFGTGVTDTQYF.

This clone is a singleton in its sample. The CDR3 coding sequence is TGTGCCAGCAGTTTACTAGCGGGAGGGGGCACCGGGGAGCTGTTTTTT. It specifies CASSLLAGGGTGELFF. The chain combines TRBV27 with TRBJ2-2, with 12 bases that match TRBD2. Germline CDR1 is MNHEY and CDR2 is SMNVEV (reference sequence). Germline trimming cut 2 bases from V and 4 bases from J; bases unmatched to any gene: 2. This CDR3 contains 16 residues.

This CDR3 reads CASSRPGDKSYAIYF. The CDR3 region has the DNA TGTGCCAGCAGCCGGCCGGGTGACAAAAGTTACGCCATATATTTT. The J gene is TRBJ1-3, the V gene TRBV9; D call uncertain. CDR3 length: 15 residues. Trimming removed 4 bases from V and 11 bases from J, with 22 bases in between. Germline CDR1 SGDLS, CDR2 YYNGEE.

This clone was seen a single time. The V and J genes are TRBV28 and TRBJ2-1; 7 nucleotides align to TRBD1. Germline V gene data show CDR1 as MDHEN and CDR2 as SYDVKM. With V trimmed by 3 bases and J by 4 bases, 3 bases remained unmatched. The CDR3 extends over 14 amino acids. CDR3 sequence (DNA): TGTGCCAGCAGTTTTGACAGGGAGTACAATGAGCAGTTCTTC. This sequence encodes CASSFDREYNEQFF.

J is TRBJ2-7 and V is TRBV6-6; 10 positions match TRBD1. The germline CDR1 and CDR2 sequences are MNHNY and SVGAGI (reference sequence). This CDR3 contains 15 residues. The V gene end was trimmed by 2 bases and the J gene end by 2 bases; junction bases not matched to a gene: 3. This CDR3 reads CASSYEGTGAYEQYF. The CDR3 DNA reads TGTGCCAGCAGTTACGAAGGGACAGGGGCCTACGAGCAGTACTTC.

This clone was recorded once. The chain combines TRBV11-2 with TRBJ2-3; D is ambiguous. Germline assignment: CDR1 SGHAT and CDR2 FQNNGV. The CDR3 totals 13 residues. The germline V and J ends were trimmed by 1 base and 6 bases, with 8 bases remaining between them. The CDR3 DNA reads as TGTGCCAGCAGCTTAGTGGCCTTTGATACGCAGTATTTT. As protein: CASSLVAFDTQYF. The full variable domain, rest sourced from reference TRBV11-2 and TRBJ2-3, is EAGVAQSPRYKIIEKRQSVAFWCNPISGHATLYWYQQILGQGPKLLIQFQNNGVVDDSQLPKDRFSAERLKGVDSTLKIQPAKLEDSAVYLCASSLVAFDTQYFGPGTRLTVL.

This clone was detected only once. This chain connects TRBV4-3 to TRBJ2-7; the match to TRBD2 covers 8 bases. This CDR3 spans 15 amino acids. Germline CDR1 LGHNA, CDR2 YSLEER. V lost 4 bases and J lost 4; bases outside the gene matches: 9. The CDR3 loop reads CASSPGGRGTYEQYF. CDR3 bases: TGCGCCAGCAGCCCGGGAGGGCGCGGGACTTACGAGCAGTACTTC.

The chain joins TRBV19 to TRBJ2-7; TRBD2 is a possible D gene (6 bases). From germline, CDR1 is LNHDA and CDR2 SQIVND (reference sequence). V was pared by 5 bases and J by 3 bases, with 14 bases between. This CDR3 has 14 amino acids. The CDR3 DNA sequence: TGTGCCAGTAGTGTCCGGGACTCAGGCTACGAGCAGTACTTC. Its protein product is CASSVRDSGYEQYF.